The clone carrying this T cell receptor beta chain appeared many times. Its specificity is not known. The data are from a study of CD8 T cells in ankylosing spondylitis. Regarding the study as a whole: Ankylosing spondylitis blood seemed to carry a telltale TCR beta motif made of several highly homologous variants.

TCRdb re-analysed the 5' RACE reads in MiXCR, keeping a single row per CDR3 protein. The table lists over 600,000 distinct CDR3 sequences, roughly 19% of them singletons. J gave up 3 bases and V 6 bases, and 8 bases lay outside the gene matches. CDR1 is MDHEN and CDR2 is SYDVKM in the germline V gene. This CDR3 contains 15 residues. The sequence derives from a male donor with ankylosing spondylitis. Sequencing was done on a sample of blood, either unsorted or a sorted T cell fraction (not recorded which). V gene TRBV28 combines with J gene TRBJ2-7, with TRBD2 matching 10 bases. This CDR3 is CASSQRASGSYEQYF. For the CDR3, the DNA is TGTGCCAGCAGCCAAAGGGCTAGCGGGAGCTACGAGCAGTACTTC.